This T cell receptor beta chain came from a study of tumour-infiltrating T cells in Burkitt lymphoma. Whole-study context: Survival, overall and progression-free, tracked with productive clonality.

In this sample, this clone is medium-sized. Profiled with immunoSEQ multiplex PCR; TCRdb holds only in-frame clones, not every one. Among roughly 9,200 clones listed, less than 75% were seen once. Germline V gene data show CDR1 as SGHDT and CDR2 as YYEEEE. V lost 0 bases, J lost 5 bases, and 12 bases lay in between. The CDR3 sequence is 14 residues long. Sequenced sample: tumor tissue. The chain has TRBV5-6 and TRBJ2-7, with a tentative D call TRBD1 (6 bases). This TCR came from a human donor with diffuse large B-cell lymphoma. The CDR3 sequence: CASSLVGGRNEQYF. CDR3 bases: TGTGCCAGCAGCTTGGTAGGGGGACGCAACGAGCAGTACTTC.